The 26 T cell receptor beta chains below come from one sample, sequenced in a study of blood T cell repertoires in COVID-19. Data came from immunoSEQ multiplex PCR; TCRdb stores just in-frame clones and leaves some out. The data contain 130,000 to 150,000 clones, about 87% of them seen just once; the ten biggest clones take up 0.9% to 0.95%. Sequenced: peripheral blood. The receptors shown here come from a woman in her 50s with acute or convalescent COVID-19.

This chain connects TRBV27 to TRBJ1-4; 9 positions agree with TRBD1. Germline CDR1 and CDR2: MNHEY and SMNVEV (reference sequence). J gave up 8 bases and V 3 bases, and 10 bases lay outside the gene matches. The CDR3 sequence is 16 residues long. The CDR3 protein is CASSLTGGRSGEKLFF. Here the CDR3 DNA reads TGTGCCAGCAGTTTGACAGGGGGAAGGTCTGGGGAAAAACTGTTTTTT.

The table lists this clone with a count of one. Written as DNA, the CDR3 is TGTGCCAGCAGTTACGAGGAGACCCAGTACTTC. Translated, it gives CASSYEETQYF. The chain carries TRBV6-5 and TRBJ2-5, with D unclear. V was clipped by 2 bases and J by 5 bases, with 3 bases between them. Germline CDR1 and CDR2: MNHEY and SVGAGI. This CDR3 region has 11 residues.

V usage is TRBV15 and J usage is TRBJ1-2; 11 bases are shared with TRBD1. J gave up 8 bases and V 5 bases, and 7 bases lay outside the gene matches. Germline CDR1 and CDR2: LNHNV and YYDKDF (reference sequence). The CDR3 runs to 14 residues. CDR3 residues: CATSGQDRGRGYTF. In nucleotides, the CDR3 is TGTGCCACCAGCGGTCAGGACAGGGGGCGAGGCTACACCTTC.

The CDR3 loop is CASSQQGNTIYF. DNA of the CDR3: TGTGCCAGCAGCCAGCAGGGAAACACCATATATTTT. The J gene is TRBJ1-3, the V gene TRBV3-1 (or the pseudogene TRBV3-2); D call uncertain. V was shortened by 3 bases and J by 4 bases, with 4 bases between the two germline ends. The CDR3 is 12 amino acids. The germline CDR1 and CDR2 sequences are LGHDT and YNNKEL (reference sequence).

This clone was observed a handful of times. This chain links TRBV2 with TRBJ2-2; possible D gene TRBD1, 6 bases. The CDR3 loop spans 14 amino acids. V shed 4 bases and J shed 4 bases, with 10 bases lying between them. The germline V gene has CDR1 SNHLY and CDR2 FYNNEI. CDR3 bases: TGTGCCAGCAGTGTTCAAGGGGGCACCGGGGAGCTGTTTTTT. Protein: CASSVQGGTGELFF.

CDR3 DNA: TGTGCCAGCAGCCAAGATCGAGGGGGGGTTGGAGATACGCAGTATTTT. This sequence encodes CASSQDRGGVGDTQYF. This chain joins TRBV3-1 (or the pseudogene TRBV3-2) and TRBJ2-3, with a tentative D call TRBD2 (7 bases). The CDR3 extends over 16 amino acids. The V gene lost 0 bases and the J gene lost 5 bases, with 15 bases spanning the gap. From germline, CDR1 is LGHDT and CDR2 YNNKEL (reference sequence).

V gene TRBV11-2 combines with J gene TRBJ2-2, with D perhaps matching TRBD1 (5 bases). Germline CDR1 reads SGHAT; CDR2 reads FQNNGV. The CDR3 is 14 residues long. V was pared by 1 base and J by 5 bases, with 8 bases between. The CDR3 loop is CASSLAPGTGELFF. The CDR3 DNA sequence: TGTGCCAGCAGCTTAGCCCCAGGGACCGGGGAGCTGTTTTTT.

This sequence joins TRBV5-6 and TRBJ1-6, with D hard to call. Germline lookup yields CDR1 SGHDT and CDR2 YYEEEE. The length of the CDR3 is 16 residues. The V gene lost 4 bases and the J gene lost 0 bases, with 11 bases spanning the gap. CDR3 sequence (DNA): TGTGCCAGCAGCGCTGAAACAGTCTCCTATAATTCACCCCTCCACTTT. It yields the protein CASSAETVSYNSPLHF.

This clone is a singleton in its sample. CDR3 sequence (DNA): TGTGCCAGCAGTGGTAGCCAGGGGGTCTCGAGAAACACCATATATTTT. The encoded protein is CASSGSQGVSRNTIYF. The rearrangement uses TRBV6-1 and TRBJ1-3; 7 bases are shared with TRBD1. This CDR3 spans 16 amino acids. The V segment lost 4 bases and the J segment 5 bases; nucleotides outside the gene matches: 11. The germline V gene encodes CDR1 MNHNS and CDR2 SASEGT.

The chain employs TRBV10-2 and TRBJ2-5, with 7 bases that match TRBD2. The V gene's germline CDR1 is WSHSY and CDR2 SAAADI. This CDR3 is 16 amino acids long. V dropped 0 bases and J dropped 4; count of bases not matched to a gene: 8. The CDR3 spells CASSESRGLAGETQYF. The CDR3 DNA follows: TGCGCCAGCAGTGAGTCGAGAGGGTTAGCGGGAGAGACCCAGTACTTC.

J is TRBJ1-2 and V is TRBV14; 10 bases fit TRBD1. The J segment lost 3 bases and the V segment lost 2 bases, leaving 6 bases of the junction unmatched. This CDR3 has 16 residues. The germline V gene encodes CDR1 SGHDN and CDR2 FVKESK. The CDR3 nucleotides read TGTGCCAGCAGCCAACCGACAGGGGGCTGGGACTATGGCTACACCTTC. Encoded protein: CASSQPTGGWDYGYTF.

The chain recombines TRBV6-5 with TRBJ1-2; D gene unclear. V shed 4 bases and J shed 0 bases, with 9 bases lying between them. Germline CDR1 MNHEY, CDR2 SVGAGI. CDR3 size: 14 residues. The CDR3 DNA reads TGTGCCAGCAGTTGGGAGGACTCTAACTATGGCTACACCTTC. Its protein is CASSWEDSNYGYTF.

The chain combines TRBV6-1 with TRBJ1-5; D is perhaps TRBD1 (5 bases). V lost 1 base and J lost 4, with 8 bases in between. The CDR3 has 14 amino acids. In germline, CDR1 is MNHNS, CDR2 SASEGT. CDR3 in amino acids: CASSEGRGNQPQHF. CDR3 nucleotides: TGTGCCAGCAGTGAAGGGAGGGGAAATCAGCCCCAGCATTTT.

This clone was detected a few times. V usage is TRBV10-1 and J usage is TRBJ1-1; a weak D match, TRBD1 (5 bases). The CDR3 length is 14 residues. Germline assignment: CDR1 WNHNN and CDR2 SYGVQD (reference sequence). Trimming stripped 4 bases from V and 1 base from J, with 10 bases between. For the CDR3, the DNA is TGCGCCAGCAGTGTTGGCGGGGCGAACACTGAAGCTTTCTTT. Translated: CASSVGGANTEAFF.

Here the CDR3 DNA reads TGTGCCAGCACCGTAGGGGGCACAGATACGCAGTATTTT. Protein: CASTVGGTDTQYF. This chain connects TRBV27 to TRBJ2-3, with D tentatively TRBD1 (5 bases). The V gene lost 7 bases and the J gene lost 1 base, with 9 bases spanning the gap. CDR3 length equals 13 residues. CDR1 and CDR2 (germline): MNHEY, SMNVEV (reference sequence).

J is TRBJ2-3 and V is TRBV10-1; maybe TRBD2 (6 bases). The CDR3 has 15 residues. The germline CDR1 and CDR2 sequences are WNHNN and SYGVQD (reference sequence). The germline V and J ends were trimmed by 0 bases and 4 bases, with 11 bases remaining between them. DNA for the CDR3: TGCGCCAGCAGTGAGTCAGGCGGGGCCCCAGATACGCAGTATTTT. Residues: CASSESGGAPDTQYF.

The gene calls are TRBV6-5 and TRBJ1-1, with D possibly being TRBD1 (6 bases). Germline assignment: CDR1 MNHEY and CDR2 SVGAGI. V shed 6 bases and J shed 3 bases, with 17 bases lying between them. The CDR3 contains 15 residues. The CDR3 here is CASRETYGQYTEAFF. In nucleotides, the CDR3 is TGTGCCAGCAGGGAGACTTACGGACAGTACACTGAAGCTTTCTTT.

This clone was observed once. The V and J genes are TRBV5-1 and TRBJ2-3; TRBD1 matches at 7 bases. V trimming: 3 bases; J trimming: 6 bases; junction bases outside the gene matches: 10. Germline V gene lookup returns CDR1 SGHRS and CDR2 YFSETQ. The CDR3 runs to 15 residues. The CDR3 loop is CASSSVRDSGDTQYF. CDR3 DNA sequence: TGCGCCAGCAGCTCTGTCCGGGACAGTGGGGATACGCAGTATTTT.

The chain joins TRBV6-5 to TRBJ2-3, with a weak D call TRBD2 (5 bases). Germline loops: CDR1 MNHEY, CDR2 SVGAGI. Trimming took 8 bases from V and 6 from J, leaving 15 bases between them. This CDR3 contains 13 residues. The CDR3 here is CASRPPGYDTQYF. The CDR3 DNA reads TGTGCCAGCCGCCCACCGGGGTACGATACGCAGTATTTT.

This chain links TRBV9 with TRBJ2-7; 10 bases map to TRBD2. After removal of 3 bases from V and 3 bases from J, the junction contained 3 bases not matched to a gene. The CDR3 is 14 residues long. Germline lookup yields CDR1 SGDLS and CDR2 YYNGEE. The CDR3 sequence: CASSASGGNYEQYF. Here the CDR3 DNA reads TGTGCCAGCAGCGCTAGCGGGGGCAACTACGAGCAGTACTTC.

Only a few counts were recorded for this clone. This chain connects TRBV19 to TRBJ1-5; 7 bases map to TRBD1. The CDR3 loop spans 15 amino acids. Germline V gives CDR1 LNHDA, CDR2 SQIVND (reference sequence). V lost 5 bases to trimming and J lost 7 bases; unmatched junction nucleotides: 11. CDR3 sequence (DNA): TGTGCCAGTAGTCCCTATCGACAGGGAAGACAGCCCCAGCATTTT. This codes for CASSPYRQGRQPQHF.

The chain links TRBV5-1 to TRBJ1-3; a weak D match, TRBD1 (6 bases). The V and J ends lost 1 base and 4 bases respectively, with 12 bases between them. CDR3 length equals 15 residues. Germline CDR1 SGHRS, CDR2 YFSETQ. The CDR3 sequence: CASSLSGGSGNTIYF. The CDR3 DNA sequence: TGCGCCAGCAGCTTGTCGGGGGGCTCGGGAAACACCATATATTTT.

The J gene is TRBJ2-7, the V gene TRBV10-3, with 8 bases fitting TRBD2. The CDR3 sequence is 13 residues long. CDR1 and CDR2 from the germline V gene are ENHRY and SYGVKD. The V gene end was trimmed by 7 bases and the J gene end by 1 base; junction bases not matched to a gene: 3. Here the CDR3 DNA reads TGTGCCATCAAAAGCGGGGGATCCTACGAGCAGTACTTC. Amino acids: CAIKSGGSYEQYF.

In its sample, this clone was seen once. The V call is TRBV19, the J call TRBJ1-2, with 8 bases lining up with TRBD1. CDR1 is LNHDA and CDR2 is SQIVND in the germline V gene (reference sequence). CDR3 size: 14 residues. The junction had 2 bases not matched to a gene; V was cut back by 1 base and J by 4 bases. The chain's CDR3 is CASSIGQGIYGYTF. Written as DNA, the CDR3 is TGTGCCAGTAGTATAGGACAGGGGATCTATGGCTACACCTTC.

Notes on this clone: Compared with germline, one end of the junction differs, possibly owing to a read error. This chain uses TRBV29-1 with TRBJ1-3; tentatively, D is TRBD1 (5 bases). Germline V CDR1 and CDR2: SQVTM, ANQGSEA. The length of the CDR3 is 12 residues. CDR3 protein: CSVGTQGNAIYF. CDR3 nucleotide sequence: TGCAGCGTTGGGACGCAGGGAAACGCCATATATTTT.

This clone came up once. This chain links TRBV19 with TRBJ1-5, with 8 nucleotides matching TRBD1. CDR1 is LNHDA, CDR2 SQIVND, per germline (reference sequence). V lost 4 bases, J lost 1 base, and 6 bases stayed unmatched. CDR3 length equals 16 residues. The chain's CDR3 is CASSTQGALSNQPQHF. CDR3 in DNA: TGTGCCAGTAGTACGCAGGGGGCTTTAAGCAATCAGCCCCAGCATTTT.